This T cell receptor beta chain came from a study of neurological immune-mediated disorders. The table lists this clonotype with many counts. What it recognizes is unknown. Study findings and constraints: Because no CDR3 amino acid sequences were shared across subjects by expanded clones, private repertoires were suggested in all groups.

CDR3 length: 14 residues. V lost 2 bases, J lost 4 bases, and 1 base stayed unmatched. Germline loops: CDR1 SGHTA, CDR2 FQGNSA. TCRdb reprocessed the 5' RACE reads with MiXCR, giving one entry per CDR3 protein. The sample consists of about 50,000 distinct CDR3 sequences, around a tenth of them appearing once. The sequencing input was PBMCs. The chain is built from TRBV7-2 and TRBJ1-5; 8 positions agree with TRBD1. The source of this sequence is an older man with HTLV-1-associated myelopathy (HAM/TSP). CDR3 residues: CASSLQGANQPQHF. CDR3 sequence (DNA): TGTGCCAGCAGCTTACAGGGGGCGAATCAGCCCCAGCATTTT.